The clone carrying this T cell receptor beta chain turned up a few times. Using unique molecular identifiers, the investigators prepared the TCRbeta library. MiXCR, applied by TCRdb to the PCR reads, yields one record per CDR3 protein. This table has some 490,000 distinct CDR3 sequences, under 15% appearing once. The data originate from a study of T-cell reconstitution after alpha-beta-depleted transplantation in children. Source: PBMCs from the stem cell graft donor, taken from the stem cell graft. The source of this sequence is a human donor who donated a stem cell graft to a child with combined immunodeficiency.

This CDR3 reads CASSLSGDQETQYF. The DNA for the CDR3 is TGTGCCAGCAGCTTAAGCGGGGACCAAGAGACCCAGTACTTC. The chain recombines TRBV7-3 with TRBJ2-5; weak D call: TRBD2 (6 bases). Germline V gene sequence: CDR1 SGHTA, CDR2 FQGTGA. The V and J ends lost 1 base and 0 bases respectively, with 6 bases between them. The length of the CDR3 is 14 residues.